This T cell receptor beta chain was retrieved from a study of shared clonotypes between healthy human individuals. The ends lost 5 bases at V and 5 bases at J; junction bases unmatched: 4. Germline CDR1 and CDR2: SGHVS and FNYEAQ. The CDR3 is 14 amino acids. As concerns this clone: Its specificity is not known.

Generated by immunoSEQ multiplex PCR, the TCRdb table keeps only in-frame clones and is missing some. The table lists 2 million to 2.5 million clones, about 94% of them singletons, with less than 0.15% in the top ten. Study-wide results and caveats: Represented diversity (both genetic and exposure-history) was limited by the small number of donors.

This chain joins TRBV7-6 and TRBJ2-2, with 8 bases that match TRBD1. This TCR derives from a man younger than 35 in good health. The sample taken for sequencing was naive CD4+ T cells sorted from blood. Subset: CD45RA+ positively selected. CDR3 loop: CASSTRQGTGELFF. The DNA of the CDR3 is TGTGCCAGCAGCACCCGACAGGGGACCGGGGAGCTGTTTTTT.